This TCR beta chain originates from a study of T-cell memory formation after mild COVID-19. Germline values: CDR1 LGHNA, CDR2 YNFKEQ. V shed 0 bases, J shed 5 bases, and the junction held 5 bases outside the gene matches. CDR3 length: 15 residues. TCRdb re-called the 5' RACE reads through MiXCR, storing one row per CDR3 protein. Among approximately 250,000 distinct CDR3 sequences listed, 16% were seen once. This rearrangement joins TRBV4-2 to TRBJ2-7, with TRBD2 matching 9 bases. Sequenced: PBMCs or a T cell subset sorted from them (not recorded which). This sequence originates from a man between 18 and 35 years old who had mild COVID-19 (a few samples of this study predate the infection). Cell type and time point are not known. The CDR3 is CASSQETSGFNEQYF. The CDR3 DNA reads TGTGCCAGCAGCCAAGAAACTAGCGGGTTCAACGAGCAGTACTTC.